These T cell receptor beta chains were read from a single sample in a study of beta chain features in type 1 diabetes. TCRdb's copy holds only in-frame clones and misses some; the assay was immunoSEQ multiplex PCR. The table lists 330,000 or so clones, 10% to 15% of them singletons. Specimen: naive CD4+ T cells from blood. Receptors were obtained from a woman younger than 35 with type 1 diabetes. The conserved cysteine and the conserved F or W are not part of the CDR3 here. Only some rows state a clone size, as once, few, many or a class for expanded clones.

v_call,clone_size,cdr3_aa
TRBV18,NA,ASSWTGSDTQY
TRBV27,NA,ASSATGSYNEQF
TRBV25-1,NA,ASSDIGFPGKSTDTQY
TRBV9,few,ASSAGSGRQY
TRBV29-1,NA,SATGTGDEKLF
TRBV19,few,ASSKSGVTDTQY
TRBV7-2,few,ASTKDRVGEQY
TRBV5-1,few,ASSSDPGAEAF
TRBV9,NA,ASSPPGSGNTIY
TRBV5-1,few,ASSAGQGGETQY
TRBV18,NA,ASSPPLDRDLAF
TRBV30,few,AWRNRGGYT
TRBV5-4,NA,ASSYQVMNTEAF
TRBV28,NA,ASSQQGSGYT
TRBV18,NA,ASSSPEGDQPQH
TRBV6-5,few,ASSYLDRTYNEQF
TRBV7-2,few,ASSPPRRNYEQY
TRBV5-4,few,ASSVPLAGGPETQY
TRBV12-5,NA,ASGLPRDNKWDYGYT
TRBV7-9,few,ASTRLLGAGNEKLF
TRBV4-1,few,ASSPGVGPYLYQPQH
TRBV9,few,ASSVGQAIETQY
TRBV29-1,few,SVVPRDRGTEAF
TRBV28,few,ASRRFRLGSGANVLT
TRBV2,few,ASRMTSGYNEQY
TRBV4-1,NA,ASSQEAPSGGETQY
TRBV5-1,few,ASSWGQAGEQY
TRBV25-1,few,ASSEQGPYEQY
TRBV7-3,NA,ASSLNPSGRGETQY
TRBV19,NA,AGGADITGELF
TRBV29-1,NA,SVGGENIQY
TRBV27,NA,ASSPTPGTGLSKLF
TRBV9,NA,ASSVAAERHTIY
TRBV19,few,ASSRTGSLYEQY
TRBV18,few,ASSPAPRQGPYEQY
TRBV6-1,NA,ASSAGPTDTQY
TRBV7-3,few,ASSLNPGVTTEAF
TRBV7-2,NA,ASSPQTGAYEQY
TRBV30,few,AWSVYRTSGYPYEQY
TRBV28,few,ASSLMGQGSHNEQF
TRBV7-9,NA,ASSSPGGATYEQY
TRBV5-4,NA,ASSTRTENYEQY